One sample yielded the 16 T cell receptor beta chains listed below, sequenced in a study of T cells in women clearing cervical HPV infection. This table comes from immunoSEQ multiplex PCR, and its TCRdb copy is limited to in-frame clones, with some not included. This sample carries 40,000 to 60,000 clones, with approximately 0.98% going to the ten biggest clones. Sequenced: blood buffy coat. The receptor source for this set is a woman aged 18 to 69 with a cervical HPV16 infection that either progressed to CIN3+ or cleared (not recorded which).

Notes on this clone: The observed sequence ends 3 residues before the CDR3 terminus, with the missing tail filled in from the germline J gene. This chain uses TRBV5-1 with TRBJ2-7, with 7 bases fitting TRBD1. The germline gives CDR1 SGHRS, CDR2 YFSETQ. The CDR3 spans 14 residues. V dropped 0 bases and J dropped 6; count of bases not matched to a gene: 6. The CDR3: CASSLGTGVSEQYF. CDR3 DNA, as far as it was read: TGCGCCAGCAGCTTGGGAACAGGGGTAAGCGAG.

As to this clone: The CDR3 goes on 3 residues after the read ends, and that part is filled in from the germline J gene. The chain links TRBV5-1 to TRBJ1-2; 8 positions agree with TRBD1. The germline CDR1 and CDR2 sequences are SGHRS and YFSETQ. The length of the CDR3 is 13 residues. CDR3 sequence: CASSLAGGYDYTF. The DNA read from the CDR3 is TGCGCCAGCAGCTTGGCAGGGGGCTACGAC.

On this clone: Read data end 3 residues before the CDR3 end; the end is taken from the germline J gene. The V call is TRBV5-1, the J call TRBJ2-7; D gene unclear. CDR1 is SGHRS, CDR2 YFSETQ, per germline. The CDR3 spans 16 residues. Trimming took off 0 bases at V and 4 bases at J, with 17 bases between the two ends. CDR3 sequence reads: CASSLEGRQVRYEQYF. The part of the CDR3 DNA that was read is TGCGCCAGCAGCTTGGAGGGTCGGCAGGTGAGGTACGAG.

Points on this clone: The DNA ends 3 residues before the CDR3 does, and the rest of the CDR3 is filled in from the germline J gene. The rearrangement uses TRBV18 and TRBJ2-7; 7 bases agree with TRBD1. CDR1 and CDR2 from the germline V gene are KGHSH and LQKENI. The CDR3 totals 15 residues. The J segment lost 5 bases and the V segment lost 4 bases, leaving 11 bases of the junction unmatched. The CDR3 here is CASSQGGRQSDEQYF. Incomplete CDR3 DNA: TGTGCCAGCTCACAAGGGGGCAGACAATCCGACGAG.

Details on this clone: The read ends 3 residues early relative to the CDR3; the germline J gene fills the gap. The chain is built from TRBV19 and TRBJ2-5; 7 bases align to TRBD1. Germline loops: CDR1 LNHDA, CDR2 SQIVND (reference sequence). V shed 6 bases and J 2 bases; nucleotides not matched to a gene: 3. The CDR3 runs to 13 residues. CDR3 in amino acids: CASRTGSQETQYF. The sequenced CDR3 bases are TGTGCCAGTAGGACAGGGAGTCAAGAGACC.

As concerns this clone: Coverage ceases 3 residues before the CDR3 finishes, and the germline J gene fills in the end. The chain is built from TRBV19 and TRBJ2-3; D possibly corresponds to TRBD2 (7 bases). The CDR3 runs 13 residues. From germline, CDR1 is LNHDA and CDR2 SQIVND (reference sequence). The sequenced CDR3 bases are TGTGCCAGTAGTAAGGGGGGGAATCAGCCG. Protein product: CASSKGGNQP. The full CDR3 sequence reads CASSKGGNQPQYF.

The CDR3 bases that were read are TGCGCCAGCAGCAAGGACAGGGTTTATGAG. Protein: CASSKDRVYE. The whole CDR3 protein is CASSKDRVYEQFF. The rearrangement joins TRBV5-1 to TRBJ2-1; 8 nucleotides align to TRBD1. Coverage ceases 3 residues before the CDR3 finishes, and the germline J gene fills in the end. V was clipped by 4 bases and J by 8 bases; unmatched bases: 5. CDR1 SGHRS and CDR2 YFSETQ come from the germline V gene. The CDR3 totals 13 residues.

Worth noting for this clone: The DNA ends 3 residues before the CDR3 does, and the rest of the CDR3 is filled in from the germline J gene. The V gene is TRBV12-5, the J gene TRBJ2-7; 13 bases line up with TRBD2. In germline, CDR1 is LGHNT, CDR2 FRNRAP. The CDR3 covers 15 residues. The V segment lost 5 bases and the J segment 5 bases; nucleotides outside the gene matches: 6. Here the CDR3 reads CASGPWTSGGNEQYF. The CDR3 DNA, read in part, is TGTGCTAGTGGTCCGTGGACTAGCGGGGGTAACGAG.

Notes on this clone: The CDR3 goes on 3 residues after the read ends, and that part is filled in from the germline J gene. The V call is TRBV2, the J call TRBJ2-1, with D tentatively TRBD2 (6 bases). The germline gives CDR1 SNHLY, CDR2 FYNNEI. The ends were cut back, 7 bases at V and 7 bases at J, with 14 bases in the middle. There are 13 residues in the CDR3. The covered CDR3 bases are TGTGCCAGCAACGCCGTGGCGGGGAATGAG. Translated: CASNAVAGNE. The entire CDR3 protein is CASNAVAGNEQFF.

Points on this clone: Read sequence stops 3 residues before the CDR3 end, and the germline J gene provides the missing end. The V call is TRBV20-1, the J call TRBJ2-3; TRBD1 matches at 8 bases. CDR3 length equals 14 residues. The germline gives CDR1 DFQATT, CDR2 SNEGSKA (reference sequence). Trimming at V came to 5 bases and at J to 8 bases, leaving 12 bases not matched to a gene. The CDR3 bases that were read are TGCAGTGCTCTTCCGGGACAGGTAACGGGTACG. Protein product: CSALPGQVTGT. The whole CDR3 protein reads CSALPGQVTGTQYF.

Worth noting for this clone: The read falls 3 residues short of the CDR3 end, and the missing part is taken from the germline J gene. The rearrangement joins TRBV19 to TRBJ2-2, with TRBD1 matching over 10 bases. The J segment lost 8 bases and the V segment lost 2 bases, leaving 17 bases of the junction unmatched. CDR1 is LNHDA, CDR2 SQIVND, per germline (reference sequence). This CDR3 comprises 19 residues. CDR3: CASSIPSWDRGTVEGELFF. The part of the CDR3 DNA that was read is TGTGCCAGTAGTATACCATCCTGGGACAGGGGTACGGTAGAAGGGGAG.

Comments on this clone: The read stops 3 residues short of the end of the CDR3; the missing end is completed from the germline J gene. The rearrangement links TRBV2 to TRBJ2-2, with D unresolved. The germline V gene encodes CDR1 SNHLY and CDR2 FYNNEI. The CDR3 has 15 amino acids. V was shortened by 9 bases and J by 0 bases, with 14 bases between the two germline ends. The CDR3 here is CASFHPQANTGELFF. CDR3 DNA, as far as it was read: TGTGCCAGTTTCCACCCACAAGCGAACACCGGGGAG. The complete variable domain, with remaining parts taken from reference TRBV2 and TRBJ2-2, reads EPEVTQTPSHQVTQMGQEVILRCVPISNHLYFYWYRQILGQKVEFLVSFYNNEISEKSEIFDDQFSVERPDGSNFTLKIRSTKLEDSAMYFCASFHPQANTGELFFGEGSRLTVL.

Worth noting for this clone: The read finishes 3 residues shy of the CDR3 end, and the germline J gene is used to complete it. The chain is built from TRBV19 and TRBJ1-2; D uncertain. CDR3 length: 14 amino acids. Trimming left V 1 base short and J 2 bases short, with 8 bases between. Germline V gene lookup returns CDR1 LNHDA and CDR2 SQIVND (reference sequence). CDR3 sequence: CASSIVTVNYGYTF. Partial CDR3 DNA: TGTGCCAGTAGTATAGTCACAGTAAACTATGGC.

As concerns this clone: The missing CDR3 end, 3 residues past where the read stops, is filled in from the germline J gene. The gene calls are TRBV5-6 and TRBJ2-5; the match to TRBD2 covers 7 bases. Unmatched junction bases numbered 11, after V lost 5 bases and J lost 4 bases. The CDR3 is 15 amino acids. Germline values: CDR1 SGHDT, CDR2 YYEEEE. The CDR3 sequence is CASREAFGGRETQYF. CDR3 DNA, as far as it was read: TGTGCCAGCAGGGAGGCCTTCGGGGGGAGAGAGACC.

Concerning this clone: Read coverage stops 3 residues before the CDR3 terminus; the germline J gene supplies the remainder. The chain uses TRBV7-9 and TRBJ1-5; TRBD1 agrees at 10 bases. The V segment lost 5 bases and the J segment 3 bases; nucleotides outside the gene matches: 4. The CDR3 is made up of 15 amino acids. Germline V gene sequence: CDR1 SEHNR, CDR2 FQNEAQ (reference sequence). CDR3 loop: CASSPGQGVNQPQHF. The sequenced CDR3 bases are TGTGCCAGCAGCCCCGGACAGGGGGTCAATCAGCCC.

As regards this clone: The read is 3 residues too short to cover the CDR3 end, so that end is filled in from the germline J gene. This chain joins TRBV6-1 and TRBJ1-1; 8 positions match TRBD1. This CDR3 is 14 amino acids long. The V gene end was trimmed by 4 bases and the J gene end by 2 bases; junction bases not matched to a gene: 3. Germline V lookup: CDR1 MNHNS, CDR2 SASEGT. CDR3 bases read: TGTGCCAGCAGTGGAGGACAGGGAAACACTGAA. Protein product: CASSGGQGNTE. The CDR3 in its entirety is CASSGGQGNTEAFF.